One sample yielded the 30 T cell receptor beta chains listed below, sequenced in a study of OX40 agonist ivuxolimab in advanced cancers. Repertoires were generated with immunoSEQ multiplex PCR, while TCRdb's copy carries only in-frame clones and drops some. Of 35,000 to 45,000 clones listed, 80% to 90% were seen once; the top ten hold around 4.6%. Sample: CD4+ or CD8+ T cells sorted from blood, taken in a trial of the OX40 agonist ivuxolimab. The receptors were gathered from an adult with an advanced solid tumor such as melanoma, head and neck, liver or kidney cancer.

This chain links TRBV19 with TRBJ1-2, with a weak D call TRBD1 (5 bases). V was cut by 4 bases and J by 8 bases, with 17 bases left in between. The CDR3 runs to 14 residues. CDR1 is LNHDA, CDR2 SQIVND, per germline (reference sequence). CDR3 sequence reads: CASSTDRTLLGYTF. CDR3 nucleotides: TGTGCCAGTAGTACCGACAGAACACTCCTAGGCTACACCTTC. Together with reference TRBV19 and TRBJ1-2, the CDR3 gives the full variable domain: DGGITQSPKYLFRKEGQNVTLSCEQNLNHDAMYWYRQDPGQGLRLIYYSQIVNDFQKGDIAEGYSVSREKKESFPLTVTSAQKNPTAFYLCASSTDRTLLGYTFGSGTRLTVV.

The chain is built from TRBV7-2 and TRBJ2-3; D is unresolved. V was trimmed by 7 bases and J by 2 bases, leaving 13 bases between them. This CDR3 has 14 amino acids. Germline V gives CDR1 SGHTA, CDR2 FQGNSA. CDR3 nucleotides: TGTGCCAGCACTATGTCCGGACCCACAGATACGCAGTATTTT. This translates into CASTMSGPTDTQYF.

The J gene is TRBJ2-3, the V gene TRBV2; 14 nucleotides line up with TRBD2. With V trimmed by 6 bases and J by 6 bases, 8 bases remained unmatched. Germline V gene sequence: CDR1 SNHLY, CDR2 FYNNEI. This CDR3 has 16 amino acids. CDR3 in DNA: TGTGCCAGCAGACTTGGGACTAGCGGGAGTTTGGATACGCAGTATTTT. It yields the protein CASRLGTSGSLDTQYF.

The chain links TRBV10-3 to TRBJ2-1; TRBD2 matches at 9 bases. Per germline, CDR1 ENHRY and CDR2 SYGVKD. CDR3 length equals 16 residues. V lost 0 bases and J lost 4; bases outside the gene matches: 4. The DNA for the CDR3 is TGTGCCATCAGTGAGTCAAAAGCGGGGGGTTACAATGAGCAGTTCTTC. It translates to CAISESKAGGYNEQFF.

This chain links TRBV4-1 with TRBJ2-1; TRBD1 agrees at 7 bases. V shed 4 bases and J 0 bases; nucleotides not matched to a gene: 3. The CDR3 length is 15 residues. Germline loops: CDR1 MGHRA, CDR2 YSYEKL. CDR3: CASSLDRDSYNEQFF. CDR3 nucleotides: TGCGCCAGCAGCCTAGACAGGGACTCCTACAATGAGCAGTTCTTC.

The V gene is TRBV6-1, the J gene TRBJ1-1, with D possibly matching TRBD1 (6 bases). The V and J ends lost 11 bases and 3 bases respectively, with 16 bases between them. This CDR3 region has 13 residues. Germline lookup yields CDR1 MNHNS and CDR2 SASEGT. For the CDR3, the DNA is TGTGCCTCCGGGACACAGCCTCACACTGAAGCTTTCTTT. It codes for CASGTQPHTEAFF.

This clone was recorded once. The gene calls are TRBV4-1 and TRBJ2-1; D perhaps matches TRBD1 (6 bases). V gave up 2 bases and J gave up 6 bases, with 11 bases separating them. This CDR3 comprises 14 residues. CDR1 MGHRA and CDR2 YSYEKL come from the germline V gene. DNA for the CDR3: TGCGCCAGCAGCCAACCCGGGACATTCAATGAGCAGTTCTTC. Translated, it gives CASSQPGTFNEQFF.

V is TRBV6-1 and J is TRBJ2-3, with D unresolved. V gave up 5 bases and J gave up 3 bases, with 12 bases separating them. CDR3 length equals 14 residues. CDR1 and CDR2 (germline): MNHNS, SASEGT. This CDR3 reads CASSSPEGTDTQYF. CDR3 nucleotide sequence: TGTGCCAGCAGTTCCCCGGAAGGTACAGATACGCAGTATTTT.

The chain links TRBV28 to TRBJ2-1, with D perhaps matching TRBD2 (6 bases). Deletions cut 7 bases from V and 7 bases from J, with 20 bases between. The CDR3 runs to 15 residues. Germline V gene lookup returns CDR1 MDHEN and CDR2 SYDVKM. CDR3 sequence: CASTSPGGGRNEQFF. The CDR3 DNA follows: TGTGCCAGCACCTCTCCTGGAGGAGGGAGGAATGAGCAGTTCTTC. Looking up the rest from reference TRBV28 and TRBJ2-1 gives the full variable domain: DVKVTQSSRYLVKRTGEKVFLECVQDMDHENMFWYRQDPGLGLRLIYFSYDVKMKEKGDIPEGYSVSREKKERFSLILESASTNQTSMYLCASTSPGGGRNEQFFGPGTRLTVL.

CDR3 residues: CASSFPVGQGNTGELFF. The CDR3 DNA is TGTGCCAGCAGCTTTCCTGTCGGACAGGGGAACACCGGGGAGCTGTTTTTT. The rearrangement links TRBV5-4 to TRBJ2-2; 8 bases are shared with TRBD1. The CDR3 spans 17 residues. The germline V gene has CDR1 SGHNT and CDR2 YYREEE (reference sequence). The J segment lost 1 base and the V segment lost 2 bases, leaving 7 bases of the junction unmatched.

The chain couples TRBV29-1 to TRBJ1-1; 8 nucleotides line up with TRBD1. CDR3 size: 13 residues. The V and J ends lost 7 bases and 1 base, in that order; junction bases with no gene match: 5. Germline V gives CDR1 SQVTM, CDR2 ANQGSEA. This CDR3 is CSGSTGGNTEAFF. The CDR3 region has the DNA TGCAGCGGATCTACAGGGGGGAACACTGAAGCTTTCTTT.

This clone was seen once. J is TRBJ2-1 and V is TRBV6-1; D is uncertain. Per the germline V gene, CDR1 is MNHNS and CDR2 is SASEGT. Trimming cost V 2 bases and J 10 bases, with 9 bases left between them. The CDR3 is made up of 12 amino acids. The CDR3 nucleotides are TGTGCCAGCAGTGAAACGGTGGGAGAGCAGTTCTTC. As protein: CASSETVGEQFF.

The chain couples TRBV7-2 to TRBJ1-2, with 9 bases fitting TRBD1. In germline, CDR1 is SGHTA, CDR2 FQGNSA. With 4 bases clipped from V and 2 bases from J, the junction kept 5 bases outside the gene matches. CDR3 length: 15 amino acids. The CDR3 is CASSYSTGGNYGYTF. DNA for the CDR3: TGTGCCAGCAGCTACTCGACAGGGGGAAACTATGGCTACACCTTC.

CDR3 sequence (DNA): TGTGCCTGGAGTCCATCGGACGTCTATGGCTACACCTTC. It is translated as CAWSPSDVYGYTF. The V call is TRBV30, the J call TRBJ1-2; D is undetermined. V lost 2 bases and J 4 bases, leaving 11 bases between the germline ends. This CDR3 is built from 13 residues. The germline gives CDR1 GTSNPN, CDR2 SVGIG (reference sequence).

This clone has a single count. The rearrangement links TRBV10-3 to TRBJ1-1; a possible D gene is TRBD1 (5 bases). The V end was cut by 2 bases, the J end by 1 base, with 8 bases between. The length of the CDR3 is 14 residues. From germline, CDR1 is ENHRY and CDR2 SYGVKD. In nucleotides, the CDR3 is TGTGCCATCAGTGAGGGAAGGGGGAACACTGAAGCTTTCTTT. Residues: CAISEGRGNTEAFF.

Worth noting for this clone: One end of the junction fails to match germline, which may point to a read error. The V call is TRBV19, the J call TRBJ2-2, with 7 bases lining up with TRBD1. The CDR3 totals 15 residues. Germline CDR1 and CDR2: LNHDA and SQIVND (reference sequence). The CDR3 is CASSPGTENAGELFF. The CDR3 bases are TGTGCCAGTAGTCCCGGGACAGAGAACGCCGGGGAGCTGTTTTTT.

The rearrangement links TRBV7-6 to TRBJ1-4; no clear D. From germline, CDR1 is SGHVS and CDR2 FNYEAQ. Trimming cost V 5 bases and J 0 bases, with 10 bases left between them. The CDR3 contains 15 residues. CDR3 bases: TGTGCCAGCAGCCCCGGACGGGCAACTAATGAAAAACTGTTTTTT. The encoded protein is CASSPGRATNEKLFF.

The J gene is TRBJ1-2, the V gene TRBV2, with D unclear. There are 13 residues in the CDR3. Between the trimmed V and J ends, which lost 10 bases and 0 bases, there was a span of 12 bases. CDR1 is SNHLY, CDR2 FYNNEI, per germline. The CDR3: CATRRSTNYGYTF. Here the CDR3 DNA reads TGTGCCACCAGACGGTCAACTAACTATGGCTACACCTTC.

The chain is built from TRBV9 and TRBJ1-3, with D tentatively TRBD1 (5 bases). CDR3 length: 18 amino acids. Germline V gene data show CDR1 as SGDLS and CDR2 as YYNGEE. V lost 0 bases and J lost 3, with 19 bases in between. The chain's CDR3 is CASSVEPIDSRVGNTIYF. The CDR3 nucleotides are TGTGCCAGCAGCGTAGAACCTATAGACAGTCGGGTTGGAAACACCATATATTTT.

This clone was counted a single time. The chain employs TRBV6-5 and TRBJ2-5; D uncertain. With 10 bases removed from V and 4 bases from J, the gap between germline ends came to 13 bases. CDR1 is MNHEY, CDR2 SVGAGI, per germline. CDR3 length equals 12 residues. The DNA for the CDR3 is TGTGCCACAAACGCGGTGGCAGAGACCCAGTACTTC. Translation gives CATNAVAETQYF.

In DNA, the CDR3 is TGTGCCAGCAGCGGCGGCACAGTTGGTCAGCCCCAGCATTTT. As protein: CASSGGTVGQPQHF. The chain employs TRBV7-9 and TRBJ1-5; unclear D gene. This CDR3 spans 14 amino acids. Germline lookup yields CDR1 SEHNR and CDR2 FQNEAQ (reference sequence). V dropped 5 bases and J dropped 6 bases, with 14 bases sitting between them.

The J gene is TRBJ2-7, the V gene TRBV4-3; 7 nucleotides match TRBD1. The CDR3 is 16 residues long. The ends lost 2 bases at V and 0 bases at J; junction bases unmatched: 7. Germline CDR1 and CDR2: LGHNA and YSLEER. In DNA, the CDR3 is TGCGCCAGCAGCCAAAACAGGGGCACAAGCTCCTACGAGCAGTACTTC. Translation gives CASSQNRGTSSYEQYF.

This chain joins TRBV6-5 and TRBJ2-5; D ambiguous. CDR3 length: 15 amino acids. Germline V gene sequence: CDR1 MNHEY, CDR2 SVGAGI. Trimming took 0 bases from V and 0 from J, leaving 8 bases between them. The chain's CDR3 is CASSYSSTNQETQYF. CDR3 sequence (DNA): TGTGCCAGCAGTTACTCTTCTACTAACCAAGAGACCCAGTACTTC.

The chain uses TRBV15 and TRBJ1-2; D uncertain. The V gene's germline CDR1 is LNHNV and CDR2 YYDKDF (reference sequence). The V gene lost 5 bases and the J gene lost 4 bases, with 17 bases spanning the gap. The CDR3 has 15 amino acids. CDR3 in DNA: TGTGCCACCAGCGCGACTCCCGGGGTTAGCTATGGCTACACCTTC. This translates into CATSATPGVSYGYTF.

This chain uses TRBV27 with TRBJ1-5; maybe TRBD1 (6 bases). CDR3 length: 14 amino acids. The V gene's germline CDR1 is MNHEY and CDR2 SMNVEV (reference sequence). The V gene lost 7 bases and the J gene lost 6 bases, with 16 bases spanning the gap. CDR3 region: CASTSTGSGQPQHF. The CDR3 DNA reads TGTGCCAGCACCTCCACAGGGTCCGGTCAGCCCCAGCATTTT.

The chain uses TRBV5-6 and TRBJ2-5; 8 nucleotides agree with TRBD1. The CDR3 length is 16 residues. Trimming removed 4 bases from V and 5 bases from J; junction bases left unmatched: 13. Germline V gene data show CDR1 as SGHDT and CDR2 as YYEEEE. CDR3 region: CASSRGGPGGVETQYF. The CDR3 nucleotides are TGTGCCAGCAGCCGTGGTGGGCCAGGGGGCGTGGAGACCCAGTACTTC.

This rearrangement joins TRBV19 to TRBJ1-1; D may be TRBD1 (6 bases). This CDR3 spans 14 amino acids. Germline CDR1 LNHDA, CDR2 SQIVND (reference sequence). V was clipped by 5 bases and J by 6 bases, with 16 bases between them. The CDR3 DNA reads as TGTGCCAGTAGTCCCGGACAGAATGTGGCTGAAGCTTTCTTT. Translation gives CASSPGQNVAEAFF.

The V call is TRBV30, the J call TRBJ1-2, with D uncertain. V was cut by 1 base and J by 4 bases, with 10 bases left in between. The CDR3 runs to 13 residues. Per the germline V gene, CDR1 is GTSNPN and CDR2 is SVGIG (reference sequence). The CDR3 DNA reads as TGTGCCTGGAGTGGGGAGTTACCCTATGGCTACACCTTC. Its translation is CAWSGELPYGYTF.

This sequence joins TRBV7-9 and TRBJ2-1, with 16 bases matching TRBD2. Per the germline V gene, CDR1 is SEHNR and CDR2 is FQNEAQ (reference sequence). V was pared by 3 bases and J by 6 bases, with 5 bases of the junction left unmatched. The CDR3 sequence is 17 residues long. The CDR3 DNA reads TGTGCCAGCAGCTTGTTAGGGACTAGCGGGGGGGCCAATGAGCAGTTCTTC. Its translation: CASSLLGTSGGANEQFF.

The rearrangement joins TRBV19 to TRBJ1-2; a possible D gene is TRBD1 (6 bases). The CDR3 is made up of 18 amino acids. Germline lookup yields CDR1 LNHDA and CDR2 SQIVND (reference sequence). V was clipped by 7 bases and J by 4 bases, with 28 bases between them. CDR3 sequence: CASTPPISQRGVGYGYTF. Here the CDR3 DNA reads TGTGCCAGTACCCCACCGATATCACAAAGGGGGGTTGGCTATGGCTACACCTTC.